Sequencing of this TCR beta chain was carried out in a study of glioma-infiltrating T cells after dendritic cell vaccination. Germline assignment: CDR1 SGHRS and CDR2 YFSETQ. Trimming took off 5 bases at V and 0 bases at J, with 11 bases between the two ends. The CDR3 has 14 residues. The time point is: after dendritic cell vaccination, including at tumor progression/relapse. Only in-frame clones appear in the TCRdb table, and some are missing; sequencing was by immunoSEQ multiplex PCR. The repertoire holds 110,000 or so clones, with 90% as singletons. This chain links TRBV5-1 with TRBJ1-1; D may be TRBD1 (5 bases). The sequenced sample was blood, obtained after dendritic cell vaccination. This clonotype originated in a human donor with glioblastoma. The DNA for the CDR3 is TGCGCCAGCAGTTACCTGACAGTGAACACTGAAGCTTTCTTT. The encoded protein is CASSYLTVNTEAFF. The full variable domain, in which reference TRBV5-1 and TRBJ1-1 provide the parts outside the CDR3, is KAGVTQTPRYLIKTRGQQVTLSCSPISGHRSVSWYQQTPGQGLQFLFEYFSETQRNKGNFPGRFSGRQFSNSRSEMNVSTLELGDSALYLCASSYLTVNTEAFFGQGTRLTVV.